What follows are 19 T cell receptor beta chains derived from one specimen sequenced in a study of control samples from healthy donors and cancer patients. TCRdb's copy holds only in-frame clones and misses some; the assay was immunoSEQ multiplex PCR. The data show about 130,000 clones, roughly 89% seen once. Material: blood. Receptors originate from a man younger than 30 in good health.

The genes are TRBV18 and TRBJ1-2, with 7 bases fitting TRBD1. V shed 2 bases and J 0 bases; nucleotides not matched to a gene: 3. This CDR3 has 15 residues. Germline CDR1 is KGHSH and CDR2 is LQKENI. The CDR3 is CASSPTGEANYGYTF. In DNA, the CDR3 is TGTGCCAGCTCACCAACAGGGGAAGCTAACTATGGCTACACCTTC.

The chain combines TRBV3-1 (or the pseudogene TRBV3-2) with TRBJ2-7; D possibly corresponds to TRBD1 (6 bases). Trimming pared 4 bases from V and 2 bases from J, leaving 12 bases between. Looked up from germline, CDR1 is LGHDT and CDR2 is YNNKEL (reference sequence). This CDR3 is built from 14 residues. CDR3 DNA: TGTGCCAGCAGCCCCCGAGGGGGTCCCTACGAGCAGTACTTC. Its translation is CASSPRGGPYEQYF.

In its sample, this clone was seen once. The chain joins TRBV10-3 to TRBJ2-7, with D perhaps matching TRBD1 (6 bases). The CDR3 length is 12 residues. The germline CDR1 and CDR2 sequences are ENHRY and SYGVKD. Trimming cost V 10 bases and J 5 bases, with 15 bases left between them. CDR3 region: CAKGDRFDEQYF. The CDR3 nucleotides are TGTGCCAAAGGCGACAGGTTCGACGAGCAGTACTTC.

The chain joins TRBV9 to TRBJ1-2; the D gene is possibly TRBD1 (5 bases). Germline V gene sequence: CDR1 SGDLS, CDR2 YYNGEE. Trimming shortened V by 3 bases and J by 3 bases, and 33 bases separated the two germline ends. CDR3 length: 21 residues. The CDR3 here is CASSENPRGQGGVVRDYGYTF. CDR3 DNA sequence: TGTGCCAGCAGCGAAAACCCCCGAGGGCAGGGAGGGGTGGTTCGGGACTATGGCTACACCTTC.

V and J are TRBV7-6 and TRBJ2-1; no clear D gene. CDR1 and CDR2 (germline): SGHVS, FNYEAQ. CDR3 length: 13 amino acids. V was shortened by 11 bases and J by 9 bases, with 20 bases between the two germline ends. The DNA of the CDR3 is TGTGCCCTAACGTACACCGGTCGTGGTGAGCAGTTCTTC. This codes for CALTYTGRGEQFF. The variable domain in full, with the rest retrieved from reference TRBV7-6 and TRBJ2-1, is GAGVSQSPRYKVTKRGQDVALRCDPISGHVSLYWYRQALGQGPEFLTYFNYEAQQDKSGLPNDRFSAERPEGSISTLTIQRTEQRDSAMYRCALTYTGRGEQFFGPGTRLTVL.

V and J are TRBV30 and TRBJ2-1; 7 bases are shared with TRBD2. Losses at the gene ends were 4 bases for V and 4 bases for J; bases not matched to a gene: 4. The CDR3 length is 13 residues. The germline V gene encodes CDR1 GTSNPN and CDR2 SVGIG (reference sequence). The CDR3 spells CAWISGTYNEQFF. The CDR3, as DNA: TGTGCCTGGATAAGCGGGACTTACAATGAGCAGTTCTTC.

CDR3 nucleotides: TGTGCCAGCAGCTTGGGACAGGGGTTCTTAGCTGGGGCCAACGTCCTGACTTTC. This gives the protein CASSLGQGFLAGANVLTF. The V gene is TRBV5-5, the J gene TRBJ2-6, with 8 bases fitting TRBD1. This CDR3 is built from 18 residues. The germline V gene encodes CDR1 SGHKS and CDR2 YYEKEE (reference sequence). V lost 0 bases to trimming and J lost 2 bases; unmatched junction nucleotides: 7.

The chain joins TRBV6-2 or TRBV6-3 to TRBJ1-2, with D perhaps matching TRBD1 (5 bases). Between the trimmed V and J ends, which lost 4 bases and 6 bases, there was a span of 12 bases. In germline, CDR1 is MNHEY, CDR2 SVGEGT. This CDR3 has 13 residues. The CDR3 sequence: CASSLTGANGYTF. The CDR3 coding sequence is TGTGCCAGCAGTTTAACCGGGGCGAATGGCTACACCTTC.

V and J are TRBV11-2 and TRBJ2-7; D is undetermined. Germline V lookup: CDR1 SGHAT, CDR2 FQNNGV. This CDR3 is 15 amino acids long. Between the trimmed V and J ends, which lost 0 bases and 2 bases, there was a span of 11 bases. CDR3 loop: CASSLDRTLTYEQYF. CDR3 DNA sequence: TGTGCCAGCAGCTTAGATCGTACGTTAACCTACGAGCAGTACTTC.

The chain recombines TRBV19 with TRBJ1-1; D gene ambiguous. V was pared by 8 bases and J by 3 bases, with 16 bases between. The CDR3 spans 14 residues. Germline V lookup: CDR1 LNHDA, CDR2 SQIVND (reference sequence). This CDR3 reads CASRVDVEDTEAFF. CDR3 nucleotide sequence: TGTGCCAGTCGTGTAGACGTCGAGGACACTGAAGCTTTCTTT.

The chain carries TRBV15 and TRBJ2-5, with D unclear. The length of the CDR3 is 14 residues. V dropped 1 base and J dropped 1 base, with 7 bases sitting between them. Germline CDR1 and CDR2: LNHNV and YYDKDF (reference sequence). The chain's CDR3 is CATSRGGGQETQYF. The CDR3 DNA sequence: TGTGCCACCAGCAGAGGGGGTGGCCAAGAGACCCAGTACTTC.

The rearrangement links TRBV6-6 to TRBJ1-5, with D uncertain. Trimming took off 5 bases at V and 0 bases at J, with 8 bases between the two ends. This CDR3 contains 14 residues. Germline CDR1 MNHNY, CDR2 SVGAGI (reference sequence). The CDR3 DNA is TGTGCCAGCAGTGGACGGTTTAGCAATCAGCCCCAGCATTTT. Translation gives CASSGRFSNQPQHF.

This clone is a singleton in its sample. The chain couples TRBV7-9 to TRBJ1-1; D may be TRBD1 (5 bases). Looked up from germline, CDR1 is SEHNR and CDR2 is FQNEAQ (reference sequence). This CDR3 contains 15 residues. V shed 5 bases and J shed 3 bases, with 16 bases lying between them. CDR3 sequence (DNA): TGTGCCAGCAGCCCCCAGGGAGGGGAAGACACTGAAGCTTTCTTT. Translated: CASSPQGGEDTEAFF.

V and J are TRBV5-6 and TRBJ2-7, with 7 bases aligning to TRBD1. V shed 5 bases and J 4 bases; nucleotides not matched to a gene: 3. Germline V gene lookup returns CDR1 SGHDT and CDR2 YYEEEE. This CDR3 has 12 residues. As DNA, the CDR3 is TGTGCCAGCAGTACAGGGGCATACGAGCAGTACTTC. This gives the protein CASSTGAYEQYF.

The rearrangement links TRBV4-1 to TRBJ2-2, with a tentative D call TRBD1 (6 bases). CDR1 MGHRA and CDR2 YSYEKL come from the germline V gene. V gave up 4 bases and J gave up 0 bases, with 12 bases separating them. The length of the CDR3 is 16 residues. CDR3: CASSPRGLPNTGELFF. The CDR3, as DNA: TGCGCCAGCAGCCCCAGGGGTCTCCCGAACACCGGGGAGCTGTTTTTT.

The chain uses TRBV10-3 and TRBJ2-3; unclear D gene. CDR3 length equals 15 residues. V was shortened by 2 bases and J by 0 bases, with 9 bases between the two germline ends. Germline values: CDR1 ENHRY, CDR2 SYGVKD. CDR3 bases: TGTGCCATCAGTGAGGCTACGACTAGCACAGATACGCAGTATTTT. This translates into CAISEATTSTDTQYF.

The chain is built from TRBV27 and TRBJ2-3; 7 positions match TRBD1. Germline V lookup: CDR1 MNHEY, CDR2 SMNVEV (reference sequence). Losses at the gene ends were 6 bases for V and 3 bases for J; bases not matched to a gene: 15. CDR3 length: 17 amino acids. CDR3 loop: CASSLTLQGRKTDTQYF. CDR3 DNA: TGTGCCAGCAGCCTAACTCTACAGGGGCGGAAGACAGATACGCAGTATTTT.

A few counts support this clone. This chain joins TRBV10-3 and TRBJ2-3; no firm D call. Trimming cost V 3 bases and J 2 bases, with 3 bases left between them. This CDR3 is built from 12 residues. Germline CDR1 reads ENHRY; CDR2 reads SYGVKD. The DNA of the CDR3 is TGTGCCATCAGTGAAAACACAGATACGCAGTATTTT. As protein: CAISENTDTQYF.

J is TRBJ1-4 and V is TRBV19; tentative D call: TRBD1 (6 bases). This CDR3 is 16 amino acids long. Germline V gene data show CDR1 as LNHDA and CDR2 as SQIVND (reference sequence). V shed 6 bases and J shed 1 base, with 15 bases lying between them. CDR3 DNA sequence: TGTGCCAGTAGAATGCAGGGGAGGGGAACTAATGAAAAACTGTTTTTT. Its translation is CASRMQGRGTNEKLFF.